This is a list of T cell receptor beta chains from one sample in a study of T cells in Graves' hyperthyroidism and ophthalmopathy. One entry per CDR3 protein, called by TCRdb with MiXCR from the multiplex PCR reads. Among fewer than 200,000 distinct CDR3 sequences listed, about a sixth were seen once. Sequenced: blood. All receptors come from a woman aged 45-65 years with Graves' hyperthyroidism. The CDR3 runs from the conserved cysteine through the conserved F or W. D genes are given only for firm matches. A row's size may be missing; if present it is once, few, many or a size class.

d_gene: TRBD2
v_gene: TRBV7-9
abundance: many
j_gene: TRBJ2-7
CDR3nt: TGTGCCAGCAGCGGGCGGACTAGCGTCGAGCAGTACTTC
CDR3aa: CASSGRTSVEQYF

d_gene: TRBD1
v_gene: TRBV6-1
abundance: many
j_gene: TRBJ1-6
CDR3nt: TGTGCCAGCAGTACTCTCTCGACAGGGAGTTCTTATAATTCACCCCTCCACTTT
CDR3aa: CASSTLSTGSSYNSPLHF

d_gene: -
v_gene: TRBV6-1
abundance: -
j_gene: TRBJ1-5
CDR3nt: TGTGCCAGCTTCCGAAAGGCCGATAGCAATCAGCCCCAGCATTTT
CDR3aa: CASFRKADSNQPQHF

d_gene: TRBD1
v_gene: TRBV7-9
abundance: many
j_gene: TRBJ2-7
CDR3nt: TGTGCCAGCAGCTTACCGGGACAGGGTTTAAACGAGCAGTACTTC
CDR3aa: CASSLPGQGLNEQYF

d_gene: -
v_gene: TRBV2
abundance: many
j_gene: TRBJ2-7
CDR3nt: TGTGCCCAGCGGCACAGGGACTCCTACGAGCAGTACTTC
CDR3aa: CAQRHRDSYEQYF

d_gene: -
v_gene: TRBV14
abundance: few
j_gene: TRBJ2-2
CDR3nt: TGTGCCAGCAGCCAAACAGGGAGGGCCGGGGAGCTGTTTTTT
CDR3aa: CASSQTGRAGELFF

d_gene: -
v_gene: TRBV11-2
abundance: -
j_gene: TRBJ2-3
CDR3nt: TGTGCCAGCAGCTTAGCCTGGATAGATACGCAGTATTTT
CDR3aa: CASSLAWIDTQYF

d_gene: TRBD1
v_gene: TRBV6-2/TRBV6-3
abundance: many
j_gene: TRBJ1-1
CDR3nt: TGTGCCAGCAGTCAACAGGGGGCGATGGACACTGAAGCTTTCTTT
CDR3aa: CASSQQGAMDTEAFF

d_gene: TRBD2
v_gene: TRBV7-9
abundance: -
j_gene: TRBJ2-5
CDR3nt: TGTGCCAGCAGCTTTTTGGGACTAGCGGGAGAGACCCAGTACTTC
CDR3aa: CASSFLGLAGETQYF

d_gene: TRBD2
v_gene: TRBV4-1
abundance: many
j_gene: TRBJ2-7
CDR3nt: TGCGCCAGCAGCGGGGAGGGCGAGCAGTACTTC
CDR3aa: CASSGEGEQYF

d_gene: -
v_gene: TRBV4-1
abundance: -
j_gene: TRBJ2-1
CDR3nt: TGCGCCAGCAGCCAAGAAAACAGGACAGCACTCAATGAGCAGTTCTTC
CDR3aa: CASSQENRTALNEQFF

d_gene: -
v_gene: TRBV29-1
abundance: many
j_gene: TRBJ1-4
CDR3nt: TGCAGCGTCGCTGGACGGAACAATGAAAAACTGTTTTTT
CDR3aa: CSVAGRNNEKLFF

d_gene: TRBD1
v_gene: TRBV19
abundance: few
j_gene: TRBJ1-3
CDR3nt: TGTGCCAGTAGTACCCCGGACAGGAGCTCTGGAAACACCATATATTTT
CDR3aa: CASSTPDRSSGNTIYF

d_gene: -
v_gene: TRBV10-3
abundance: many
j_gene: TRBJ1-1
CDR3nt: TGTGCCATCAGTGACCGGACGGTCATGAACACTGAAGCTTTCTTT
CDR3aa: CAISDRTVMNTEAFF

d_gene: -
v_gene: TRBV7-9
abundance: few
j_gene: TRBJ2-1
CDR3nt: TGTGCCAGCAGCTCCATCGCCTACAATGAGCAGTTCTTC
CDR3aa: CASSSIAYNEQFF

d_gene: -
v_gene: TRBV6-2/TRBV6-3
abundance: many
j_gene: TRBJ2-3
CDR3nt: TGTGCCAGCAGTTCCAACCCGGATACGCAGTATTTT
CDR3aa: CASSSNPDTQYF

d_gene: -
v_gene: TRBV9
abundance: -
j_gene: TRBJ1-4
CDR3nt: TGTGCCAGCAGCGTAGGAGGGTCCACTCCTAATGAAAAACTGTTTTTT
CDR3aa: CASSVGGSTPNEKLFF

d_gene: -
v_gene: TRBV11-3
abundance: many
j_gene: TRBJ2-1
CDR3nt: TGTGCCAGCAGCATGGGGGGTAGCTACAATGAGCAGTTCTTC
CDR3aa: CASSMGGSYNEQFF

d_gene: TRBD2
v_gene: TRBV20-1
abundance: many
j_gene: TRBJ2-7
CDR3nt: TGCAGTGCTGGTCAACTAGCGGGGACCTCCTACGAGCAGTACTTC
CDR3aa: CSAGQLAGTSYEQYF

d_gene: TRBD1
v_gene: TRBV7-8
abundance: -
j_gene: TRBJ2-1
CDR3nt: TGTGCCAGCAGCTTTGGGACAGGGGTCGATGAGCAGTTCTTC
CDR3aa: CASSFGTGVDEQFF

d_gene: TRBD1
v_gene: TRBV28
abundance: once
j_gene: TRBJ2-2
CDR3nt: TGTGCCAGCCGCCGGGACAGGGTGAACACCGGGGAGCTGTTTTTT
CDR3aa: CASRRDRVNTGELFF

d_gene: TRBD2
v_gene: TRBV7-3
abundance: many
j_gene: TRBJ2-1
CDR3nt: TGTGCCAGCAGCTTAAACGGAGCGGGGCAGCCCTACAATGAGCAGTTCTTC
CDR3aa: CASSLNGAGQPYNEQFF